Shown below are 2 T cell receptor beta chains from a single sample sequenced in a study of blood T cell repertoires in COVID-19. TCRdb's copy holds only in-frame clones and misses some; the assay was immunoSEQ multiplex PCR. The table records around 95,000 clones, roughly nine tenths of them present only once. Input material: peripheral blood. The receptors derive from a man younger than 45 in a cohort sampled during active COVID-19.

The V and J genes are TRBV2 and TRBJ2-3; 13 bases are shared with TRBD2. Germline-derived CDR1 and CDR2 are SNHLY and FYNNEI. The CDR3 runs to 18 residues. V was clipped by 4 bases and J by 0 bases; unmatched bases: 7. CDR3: CASSVGTSGVPSTDTQYF. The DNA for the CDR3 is TGTGCCAGCAGTGTTGGGACTAGCGGGGTCCCTAGCACAGATACGCAGTATTTT.

This chain's CDR3 is CASSQGTGRETQYF. The CDR3 nucleotides are TGTGCCAGCAGTCAAGGGACAGGGCGAGAGACCCAGTACTTC. This chain links TRBV25-1 with TRBJ2-5, with TRBD1 matching 9 bases. Germline trimming cut 5 bases from V and 4 bases from J; bases unmatched to any gene: 5. Germline CDR1 reads MGHDK; CDR2 reads SYGVNS. The CDR3 extends over 14 amino acids.